The 18 T cell receptor beta chains below were found in one sample sequenced in a study of blood T cell repertoires in COVID-19. The data were produced by immunoSEQ multiplex PCR, yet TCRdb's version contains in-frame clones alone and is incomplete. The sample lists fewer than 250,000 clones, 70% to 85% occurring once. Sequenced input: peripheral blood. The receptors were gathered from a woman aged 45-59 years with acute or convalescent COVID-19.

This sequence joins TRBV27 and TRBJ2-7, with D possibly being TRBD1 (6 bases). In germline, CDR1 is MNHEY, CDR2 SMNVEV (reference sequence). The CDR3 is made up of 14 amino acids. The V end was cut by 4 bases, the J end by 5 bases, with 15 bases between. This CDR3 reads CASSYRQQGHEQYF. In DNA, the CDR3 is TGTGCCAGCAGTTACAGGCAACAGGGACACGAGCAGTACTTC.

The genes are TRBV7-8 and TRBJ2-7; perhaps TRBD2 as D (7 bases). V dropped 3 bases and J dropped 0 bases, with 18 bases sitting between them. Germline values: CDR1 SGHVS, CDR2 FQNEAQ. The CDR3 is 17 residues long. This CDR3 reads CASSLQVGGASSYEQYF. CDR3 nucleotide sequence: TGTGCCAGCAGCTTGCAGGTTGGGGGGGCGAGCTCCTACGAGCAGTACTTC.

The V call is TRBV6-5, the J call TRBJ2-1; 12 bases are a match to TRBD2. The CDR3 runs to 16 residues. CDR1 is MNHEY and CDR2 is SVGAGI in the germline V gene. The ends lost 0 bases at V and 10 bases at J; junction bases unmatched: 7. In DNA form, the CDR3 reads TGTGCCAGCAGTTACTCGAGTCTAGCGGGGGGGGAAGAGCAGTTCTTC. Its translation is CASSYSSLAGGEEQFF.

V is TRBV3-1 (or the pseudogene TRBV3-2) and J is TRBJ2-7, with D possibly being TRBD1 (5 bases). This CDR3 has 15 amino acids. Per germline, CDR1 LGHDT and CDR2 YNNKEL (reference sequence). V lost 2 bases to trimming and J lost 7 bases, with 18 bases between them. The chain's CDR3 is CASSQPFGVPGEQYF. The CDR3 DNA is TGTGCCAGCAGCCAACCCTTTGGGGTACCAGGGGAGCAGTACTTC.

The chain has TRBV29-1 and TRBJ2-7, with D unresolved. The CDR3 covers 11 residues. The V end lost 7 bases, the J end lost 2 bases, and 9 bases lay between the germline ends. Germline lookup yields CDR1 SQVTM and CDR2 ANQGSEA. The CDR3 is CSAAKTYEQYF. In DNA, the CDR3 is TGCAGCGCCGCTAAAACCTACGAGCAGTACTTC.

The chain carries TRBV20-1 and TRBJ2-7, with 10 bases lining up with TRBD2. This CDR3 is 15 amino acids long. J gave up 0 bases and V 3 bases, and 5 bases lay outside the gene matches. The germline gives CDR1 DFQATT, CDR2 SNEGSKA (reference sequence). The CDR3 sequence: CSASISGGTSYEQYF. DNA of the CDR3: TGCAGTGCTAGTATTAGCGGGGGGACCTCCTACGAGCAGTACTTC.

This clone was seen a handful of times. This rearrangement joins TRBV6-5 to TRBJ2-7; 9 bases are shared with TRBD1. The CDR3 consists of 14 residues. In germline, CDR1 is MNHEY, CDR2 SVGAGI. The V gene end was trimmed by 5 bases and the J gene end by 6 bases; junction bases not matched to a gene: 8. For the CDR3, the DNA is TGTGCCAGCAGTCCAGGGGACAGGGTTAGCGAGCAGTACTTC. Amino acid sequence: CASSPGDRVSEQYF.

The CDR3 nucleotides read TGTGCCAGCTCCAAACAAGGGGGCTACAATGAGCAGTTCTTC. This translates into CASSKQGGYNEQFF. The chain is built from TRBV18 and TRBJ2-1; possible D gene TRBD1, 6 bases. Deletions cut 6 bases from V and 3 bases from J, with 12 bases between. Germline V CDR1 and CDR2: KGHSH, LQKENI. The CDR3 contains 14 residues.

V usage is TRBV12-5 and J usage is TRBJ1-4, with TRBD1 identical over 7 bases. Per the germline V gene, CDR1 is LGHNT and CDR2 is FRNRAP. V was pared by 7 bases and J by 0 bases, with 8 bases of the junction left unmatched. This CDR3 is 16 amino acids long. The CDR3 DNA reads as TGTGCTAGTGCTCTAGGGGGCAGATCAACTAATGAAAAACTGTTTTTT. As protein: CASALGGRSTNEKLFF.

This rearrangement joins TRBV19 to TRBJ1-4; D perhaps matches TRBD1 (6 bases). With 3 bases removed from V and 12 bases from J, the gap between germline ends came to 14 bases. Germline CDR1 is LNHDA and CDR2 is SQIVND (reference sequence). The CDR3 extends over 13 amino acids. In DNA, the CDR3 is TGTGCCAGTAGTATGGCACGGGGGGCAGAACTGTTTTTT. This gives the protein CASSMARGAELFF.

This clone was recorded a few times. This chain links TRBV19 with TRBJ2-1; D is unresolved. Trimming took off 4 bases at V and 9 bases at J, with 10 bases between the two ends. CDR3 length equals 12 residues. The V gene's germline CDR1 is LNHDA and CDR2 SQIVND (reference sequence). The CDR3 reads CASSKSPREQFF. CDR3 nucleotides: TGTGCCAGTAGTAAGAGTCCGCGTGAGCAGTTCTTC.

V gene TRBV24-1 combines with J gene TRBJ2-3; TRBD2 matches 7 bases. This CDR3 is built from 16 residues. With 4 bases clipped from V and 4 bases from J, the junction kept 10 bases outside the gene matches. Germline CDR1 reads KGHDR; CDR2 reads SFDVKD. In nucleotides, the CDR3 is TGTGCCACCAGTGAGTCTGGCGGGAGTAGGTCAGATACGCAGTATTTT. Amino acid sequence: CATSESGGSRSDTQYF.

The chain recombines TRBV27 with TRBJ2-2; 9 nucleotides agree with TRBD2. Unmatched junction bases numbered 10, after V lost 6 bases and J lost 2 bases. This CDR3 is 17 amino acids long. Germline CDR1 is MNHEY and CDR2 is SMNVEV (reference sequence). CDR3 nucleotides: TGTGCCAGCAGCCGGCTTCCGGGACTAGCAAACACCGGGGAGCTGTTTTTT. Its protein product is CASSRLPGLANTGELFF.

This chain connects TRBV25-1 to TRBJ1-1; tentatively, D is TRBD1 (5 bases). CDR1 is MGHDK and CDR2 is SYGVNS in the germline V gene. Trimming removed 4 bases at V and 6 bases at J, with 9 bases between. The CDR3 covers 12 residues. The CDR3 sequence: CASSVGGSEAFF. The CDR3 DNA reads as TGTGCCAGCAGTGTGGGGGGTTCTGAAGCTTTCTTT. The full variable domain, its missing parts supplied by reference TRBV25-1 and TRBJ1-1, is EADIYQTPRYLVIGTGKKITLECSQTMGHDKMYWYQQDPGMELHLIHYSYGVNSTEKGDLSSESTVSRIRTEHFPLTLESARPSHTSQYLCASSVGGSEAFFGQGTRLTVV.

The gene calls are TRBV5-1 and TRBJ2-2, with D possibly matching TRBD1 (5 bases). The germline gives CDR1 SGHRS, CDR2 YFSETQ. The germline V and J ends were trimmed by 3 bases and 6 bases, with 15 bases remaining between them. The CDR3 is 15 amino acids. The CDR3 is CASSYQGINAGELFF. The CDR3 DNA reads TGCGCCAGCAGCTATCAGGGAATAAACGCCGGGGAGCTGTTTTTT.

The V and J genes are TRBV18 and TRBJ1-2, with no clear D. Germline-derived CDR1 and CDR2 are KGHSH and LQKENI. The V and J ends lost 1 base and 3 bases respectively, with 9 bases between them. The CDR3 is 14 residues long. Here the CDR3 DNA reads TGTGCCAGCTCACCACGGAGGGAAGACTATGGCTACACCTTC. Encoded protein: CASSPRREDYGYTF.

The chain uses TRBV12-3 or TRBV12-4 and TRBJ2-7; D might be TRBD1 (5 bases). The CDR3 extends over 13 amino acids. Trimming shortened V by 0 bases and J by 9 bases, and 12 bases separated the two germline ends. The CDR3 loop is CASSLALGVGQYF. In nucleotides, the CDR3 is TGTGCCAGCAGTTTAGCTTTAGGGGTCGGGCAGTACTTC.

The DNA for the CDR3 is TGTGCCAGCAGCTTGGACAGGTTCAACGAGCAGTACTTC. Its protein is CASSLDRFNEQYF. The chain is built from TRBV5-6 and TRBJ2-7; perhaps TRBD1 as D (5 bases). Deletions cut 0 bases from V and 5 bases from J, with 9 bases between. Germline V gives CDR1 SGHDT, CDR2 YYEEEE. The CDR3 spans 13 residues.